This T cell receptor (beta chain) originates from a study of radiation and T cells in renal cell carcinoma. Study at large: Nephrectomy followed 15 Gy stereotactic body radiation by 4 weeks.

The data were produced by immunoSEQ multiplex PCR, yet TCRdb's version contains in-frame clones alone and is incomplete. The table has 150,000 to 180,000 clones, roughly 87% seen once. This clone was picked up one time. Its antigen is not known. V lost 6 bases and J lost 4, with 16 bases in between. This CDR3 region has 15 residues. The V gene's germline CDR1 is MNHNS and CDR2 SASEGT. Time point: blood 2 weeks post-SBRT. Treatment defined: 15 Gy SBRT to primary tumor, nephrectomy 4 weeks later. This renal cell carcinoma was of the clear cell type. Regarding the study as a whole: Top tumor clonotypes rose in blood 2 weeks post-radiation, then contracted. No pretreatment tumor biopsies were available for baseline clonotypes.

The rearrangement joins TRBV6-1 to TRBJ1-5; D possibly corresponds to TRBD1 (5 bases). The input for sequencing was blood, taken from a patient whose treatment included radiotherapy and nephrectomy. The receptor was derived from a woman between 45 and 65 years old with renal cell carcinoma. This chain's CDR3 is CASSGGGVPNQPQHF. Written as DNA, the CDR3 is TGTGCCAGCAGCGGGGGGGGAGTTCCTAATCAGCCCCAGCATTTT.